Given below is one T cell receptor (beta chain) in context. Its target is unknown. This sample is drawn from a study of beta chain features in type 1 diabetes. Germline V CDR1 and CDR2: GTSNPN, SVGIG (reference sequence). The CDR3 runs to 14 residues. V trimming: 3 bases; J trimming: 8 bases; junction bases outside the gene matches: 9. Findings and limits, study-wide: A greater similarity of naive, central memory and Treg TCRB repertoires was seen among patients than among healthy donors. No resolution was reached here on whether HLA type influences TCRB rearrangement. Moderate but significant shortening of TCRB CDR3s was recorded in all four CD4+ subsets from Type 1 diabetes patients.

Since all of the isolated RNA was reverse transcribed, expressed TCRB transcripts were what got sequenced. Deep immunoSEQ sequencing covered naive, central memory and regulatory T cell samples. Clones were sequenced by immunoSEQ multiplex PCR, and TCRdb holds only the in-frame ones, with some missing. Among under 300,000 clones listed, about 15% were seen once. CD45RO/CCR7/CD25/CD127/CD95/CD27 staining was used to isolate CD4+ naive, central memory, regulatory and stem cell-like memory cells by sorting. The genes are TRBV30 and TRBJ2-1; TRBD2 matches 8 bases. The clonotype comes from a man aged 25-45 years with type 1 diabetes. The specimen sequenced was naive CD4+ T cells from blood. The CDR3 coding sequence is TGTGCCTGGAGCCGCGGGGGGAACGCTGATGAGCAGTTCTTC. It encodes CAWSRGGNADEQFF.